The sequence of this T cell receptor beta chain was determined in a study of molecular identifiers for immune sequencing clone quantification. Study summary: Naive CD8 cell RNA, from roughly 20,000 or 100,000 cells, was split five ways in replicates, with four sequenced.

With regard to this clonotype: Its antigen is unknown.

Study findings and constraints: Effector cells kept over 98% of their molecules in clones above 20 RNA copies, while naive cells kept under 1% there.

Using its own MiXCR run on the PCR reads, TCRdb lists one record per CDR3 protein. The table lists 300,000 to 350,000 distinct CDR3 sequences, roughly a fifth of them singletons, with 0.81% in the top ten. Based on a CD8+CD4-CCR7+CD45RA+ profile, naive CD8 T cells were sorted. Sequencing was performed on naive CD8+ T cells from blood, with Jurkat cell RNA spiked in. Subset given: FACS-sorted CD8+CD4-CCR7+CD45RA+ naive T cells. The TCR sequence derives from a human donor in good health. Some libraries in this study had Jurkat cell RNA spiked in.

DNA for the CDR3: TGTGCCAGCAGTGCGGACAGCTATAGCAATCAGCCCCAGCATTTT. This codes for CASSADSYSNQPQHF. This rearrangement joins TRBV2 to TRBJ1-5, with D possibly being TRBD1 (6 bases). V lost 4 bases to trimming and J lost 0 bases, with 10 bases between them. Per the germline V gene, CDR1 is SNHLY and CDR2 is FYNNEI. The CDR3 is 15 residues long.